Listed below are T cell receptor beta chains from one sample, sequenced in a study of Graves' ophthalmopathy and Graves' hyperthyroidism. Via MiXCR, TCRdb re-called the multiplex PCR reads, giving one row per CDR3 protein. The sample lists around 340,000 distinct CDR3 sequences; roughly a sixth were seen once. Sequences were obtained from peripheral blood. These receptors were obtained from an adult man with Graves' ophthalmopathy. CDR3s include the opening cysteine and the closing phenylalanine or tryptophan. The D gene is left open where the match is weak. Size values are once, few and many counts, or a class for expanded clones, and some rows have none.

>TRBD2|TRBJ2-2|TRBV6-2/TRBV6-3|many
CASSSPGLAGENTGELFF
TGTGCCAGCAGTTCCCCTGGACTCGCGGGAGAGAACACCGGGGAGCTGTTTTTT
>NA|TRBJ2-5|TRBV5-1|many
CASSWRGDSGQETQYF
TGCGCCAGCAGCTGGCGGGGGGACAGCGGCCAAGAGACCCAGTACTTC
>TRBD1|TRBJ1-5|TRBV30|many
CAWSPDRALNQPQHF
TGTGCCTGGAGCCCTGACAGGGCACTCAATCAGCCCCAGCATTTT
>TRBD1|TRBJ1-2|TRBV6-5|many
CASSYSTGAYGYTF
TGTGCCAGCAGTTATTCGACAGGGGCCTATGGCTACACCTTC
>NA|TRBJ2-5|TRBV7-8|few
CASSPSGSQETQYF
TGTGCCAGCAGCCCCTCGGGAAGCCAAGAGACCCAGTACTTC
>NA|TRBJ1-5|TRBV20-1|few
CSARDLGTGGKPQHF
TGCAGTGCTAGAGATTTGGGTACAGGAGGAAAGCCCCAGCATTTT
>TRBD1|TRBJ2-7|TRBV24-1|many
CATSPGQGAWEQYF
TGTGCCACCTCCCCGGGACAGGGGGCTTGGGAGCAGTACTTC
>NA|TRBJ1-5|TRBV2|many
CASRSLGNQPQHF
TGTGCCAGCAGAAGTCTGGGAAATCAGCCCCAGCATTTT
>NA|TRBJ2-5|TRBV6-1|many
CASSEAATQETQYF
TGTGCCAGCAGTGAAGCTGCTACGCAAGAGACCCAGTACTTC
>TRBD1|TRBJ2-5|TRBV12-3/TRBV12-4|few
CASSRGQVRETQYF
TGTGCCAGCAGCCGTGGACAGGTCAGGGAGACCCAGTACTTC
>NA|TRBJ1-1|TRBV6-2/TRBV6-3|NA
CASNQRRGPGTEAFF
TGTGCCAGCAACCAAAGACGGGGGCCCGGAACTGAAGCTTTCTTT
>NA|TRBJ1-1|TRBV19|many
CASIGEAFF
TGTGCCAGTATAGGTGAAGCTTTCTTT
>TRBD2|TRBJ2-5|TRBV7-3|many
CASSGGGGPQETQYF
TGTGCCAGCAGCGGGGGCGGGGGGCCCCAAGAGACCCAGTACTTC
>TRBD1|TRBJ2-7|TRBV20-1|many
CSANRDRGDEQYF
TGCAGTGCTAACCGGGACAGGGGCGACGAGCAGTACTTC
>NA|TRBJ2-4|TRBV20-1|few
CSARYPGEGNIQYF
TGCAGTGCTAGATACCCGGGAGAAGGAAACATTCAGTACTTC
>NA|TRBJ2-7|TRBV3-1|once
CASSQDLTGSEQYF
TGTGCCAGCAGCCAAGATCTTACAGGGAGCGAGCAGTACTTC
>NA|TRBJ1-2|TRBV12-3/TRBV12-4|many
CASSPIRSDYGYTF
TGTGCCAGCAGTCCCATTCGGTCGGACTATGGCTACACCTTC
>NA|TRBJ2-2|TRBV11-3|many
CASSFSGTSGTGELFF
TGTGCCAGCAGCTTCTCCGGGACATCCGGCACCGGGGAGCTGTTTTTT
>TRBD1|TRBJ1-1|TRBV19|many
CASSIGPDRGAEAFF
TGTGCCAGTAGTATAGGCCCGGACAGGGGTGCTGAAGCTTTCTTT
>NA|TRBJ2-7|TRBV7-2|many
CASSPLGRTYEQYF
TGTGCCAGCAGCCCGCTGGGCAGAACCTACGAGCAGTACTTC
>TRBD2|TRBJ2-7|TRBV7-9|many
CASSLSGGGNEQYF
TGTGCCAGCAGCTTATCCGGGGGGGGCAACGAGCAGTACTTC
>TRBD2|TRBJ2-5|TRBV12-3/TRBV12-4|many
CASLDFLAGGPDETQYF
TGTGCCAGCTTGGATTTTCTAGCGGGGGGGCCCGACGAGACCCAGTACTTC
>NA|TRBJ1-2|TRBV30|many
CAWSTSYGYTF
TGTGCCTGGAGTACTTCCTATGGCTACACCTTC
>NA|TRBJ2-7|TRBV7-2|many
CASSFTQLYEQYF
TGTGCCAGCAGCTTCACGCAGCTTTACGAGCAGTACTTC
>NA|TRBJ2-5|TRBV14|few
CASSPGEAGPGETQYF
TGTGCCAGCAGCCCCGGCGAGGCAGGGCCAGGGGAGACCCAGTACTTC
>NA|TRBJ2-7|TRBV4-2|many
CASSQDVREGGEQYF
TGTGCCAGCAGCCAAGATGTAAGGGAAGGGGGCGAGCAGTACTTC
>NA|TRBJ2-7|TRBV5-1|many
CASSLGWMDLSRHSYEQYF
TGCGCCAGCAGCTTGGGTTGGATGGACTTATCGAGGCACTCCTACGAGCAGTACTTC
>TRBD1|TRBJ1-1|TRBV18|many
CASSPILGTGVTEAFF
TGTGCCAGCTCGCCGATATTAGGGACAGGGGTCACTGAAGCTTTCTTT
>NA|TRBJ2-5|TRBV10-3|many
CAISGTPQETQYF
TGTGCCATCAGTGGGACACCCCAAGAGACCCAGTACTTC
>TRBD1|TRBJ1-2|TRBV11-2|NA
CASSPKYDRGGYGYNF
TGTGCCAGCAGCCCGAAATACGACAGGGGGGGCTATGGCTACAACTTC
>NA|TRBJ1-2|TRBV6-1|many
CASSEPQRYGYTF
TGTGCCAGCAGTGAGCCGCAGCGCTATGGCTACACCTTC
>NA|TRBJ1-1|TRBV11-2|many
CASSFSIDINTEAFF
TGTGCCAGCAGCTTTTCAATTGACATCAACACTGAAGCTTTCTTT
>TRBD1|TRBJ1-5|TRBV20-1|many
CSASPGQDNQPQHF
TGCAGTGCTAGTCCGGGACAGGACAATCAGCCCCAGCATTTT
>NA|TRBJ1-5|TRBV12-3/TRBV12-4|few
CASSLIGQGNQPQHF
TGTGCCAGCAGTTTAATAGGACAAGGGAATCAGCCCCAGCATTTT
>NA|TRBJ2-5|TRBV28|many
CASSSSGAAQETQYF
TGTGCCAGCAGCTCATCCGGGGCAGCCCAAGAGACCCAGTACTTC
>NA|TRBJ2-7|TRBV29-1|NA
CSVEDPRSSYEQYF
TGCAGCGTTGAAGACCCCCGGAGCTCCTACGAGCAGTACTTC
>NA|TRBJ1-5|TRBV30|many
CAWSGDNQPQHF
TGTGCCTGGAGCGGGGACAATCAGCCCCAGCATTTT
>NA|TRBJ2-7|TRBV2|many
CASGAWVRDEQYF
TGTGCCAGCGGTGCTTGGGTGCGGGACGAGCAGTACTTC